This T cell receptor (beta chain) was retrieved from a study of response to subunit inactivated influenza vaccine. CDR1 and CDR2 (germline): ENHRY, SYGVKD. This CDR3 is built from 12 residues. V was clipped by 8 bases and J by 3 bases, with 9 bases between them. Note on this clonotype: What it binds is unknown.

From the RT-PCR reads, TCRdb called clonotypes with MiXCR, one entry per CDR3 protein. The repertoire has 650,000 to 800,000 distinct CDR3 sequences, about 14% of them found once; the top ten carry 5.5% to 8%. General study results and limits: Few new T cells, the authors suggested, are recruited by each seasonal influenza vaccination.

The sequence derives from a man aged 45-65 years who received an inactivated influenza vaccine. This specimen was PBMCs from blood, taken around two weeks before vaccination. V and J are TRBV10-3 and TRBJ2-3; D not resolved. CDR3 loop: CAIGPVTDTQYF. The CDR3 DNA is TGTGCCATCGGACCGGTGACAGATACGCAGTATTTT.